This entry lists 6 T cell receptor beta chains sequenced from one sample in a study of blood T cell repertoires in COVID-19. The assay was immunoSEQ multiplex PCR, and TCRdb's table has in-frame clones only and misses some. The sample comprises under 250,000 clones, 80% to 90% of which are singletons, and about 8.9% rests with the top ten. The specimen was peripheral blood. All receptors derive from a woman aged 45-59 years with acute or convalescent COVID-19.

The chain carries TRBV7-2 and TRBJ2-1; a weak D match, TRBD2 (5 bases). This CDR3 is built from 14 residues. CDR1 and CDR2 (germline): SGHTA, FQGNSA. V was clipped by 2 bases and J by 9 bases, with 14 bases between them. In DNA, the CDR3 is TGTGCCAGCAGCTTATCTGGAGTTGAGGGTGAGCAGTTCTTC. Its protein is CASSLSGVEGEQFF.

The chain uses TRBV7-8 and TRBJ2-3, with D possibly matching TRBD1 (6 bases). V was trimmed by 5 bases and J by 5 bases, leaving 14 bases between them. CDR1 is SGHVS, CDR2 FQNEAQ, per germline. The length of the CDR3 is 14 residues. The CDR3 DNA reads TGTGCCAGCAGCCCCAGGGGCGGTGGAGATACGCAGTATTTT. This codes for CASSPRGGGDTQYF.

This rearrangement joins TRBV19 to TRBJ1-2, with TRBD1 matching over 9 bases. The CDR3 has 15 residues. The germline CDR1 and CDR2 sequences are LNHDA and SQIVND (reference sequence). V dropped 5 bases and J dropped 6; count of bases not matched to a gene: 10. CDR3 bases: TGTGCCAGTAGTCCCGGGACAGGGAGACGGAATGGCTACACCTTC. It yields the protein CASSPGTGRRNGYTF.

A few counts support this clone. The gene calls are TRBV7-9 and TRBJ1-6; D gene ambiguous. The CDR3 consists of 15 residues. V lost 0 bases and J lost 0, with 3 bases in between. Germline-derived CDR1 and CDR2 are SEHNR and FQNEAQ (reference sequence). The CDR3 DNA is TGTGCCAGCAGCTTAGCGAGCTCCTATAATTCACCCCTCCACTTT. Residues: CASSLASSYNSPLHF.

The rearrangement links TRBV6-4 to TRBJ2-1; 15 bases fit TRBD2. The J segment lost 10 bases and the V segment lost 2 bases, leaving 27 bases of the junction unmatched. Germline loops: CDR1 MRHNA, CDR2 SNTAGT. The CDR3 consists of 23 residues. CDR3 protein: CASSDHFGGQGTSGRKVGGEQFF. CDR3 DNA: TGTGCCAGCAGTGACCATTTTGGGGGACAGGGGACTAGCGGGAGGAAGGTAGGGGGAGAGCAGTTCTTC.

The J gene is TRBJ1-2, the V gene TRBV27; TRBD1 agrees at 7 bases. CDR3 length equals 15 residues. V was clipped by 6 bases and J by 4 bases; unmatched bases: 11. Germline lookup yields CDR1 MNHEY and CDR2 SMNVEV (reference sequence). Written as DNA, the CDR3 is TGTGCCAGCAGCATGGGTCGGGACAGAAGCTATGGCTACACCTTC. Its protein is CASSMGRDRSYGYTF.